The clone carrying this T cell receptor beta chain has a single count. Its antigen is undetermined. This entry is derived from a study of Ad26.COV2.S vaccination and SARS-CoV-2 variants. Study details: COV1001, an Ad26.COV2.S trial, supplied this vaccine-arm donor. Overall study findings and caveats: With respect to non-spike TCR breadth, vaccine and placebo recipients were similar. Quantification of TCR breadth and depth may have yielded underestimates of total T cell responses. People who got the vaccine had more spike-specific TCR breadth than people who got placebo.

Using immunoSEQ multiplex PCR, the repertoire was profiled, and TCRdb retains in-frame clones only, with some absent. Among 330,000 or so clones listed, under 90% were seen once. The CDR3 runs 15 residues. Germline V gene data show CDR1 as LGHNA and CDR2 as YSLEER. V gave up 4 bases and J gave up 6 bases; unmatched junction bases: 6. Treatment denoted: around 19 received Ad26.COV2.S at low or high dose, single or two shots; roughly five received placebo; per-sample allocation not given. Samples came from day 63 after the first vaccine or placebo injection. This material consisted of peripheral blood, taken in a trial of Ad26.COV2.S vaccine versus placebo. The rearrangement links TRBV4-3 to TRBJ2-3, with 11 bases identical to TRBD2. The sequence was collected from a person aged 18-60 years who received the Ad26.COV2.S COVID-19 vaccine or a placebo. The CDR3 is CASSLTSGSLDTQYF. The CDR3 DNA reads as TGCGCCAGCAGCCTAACTAGCGGGAGTTTGGATACGCAGTATTTT.